A single sample is the source of the 12 T cell receptor beta chains below, sequenced in a study of blood T cell repertoires in COVID-19. Profiling relied on immunoSEQ multiplex PCR, and the TCRdb table lists in-frame clones only, not all of them. This sample carries more than 90,000 clones, 87% of them seen once, and the ten largest clones take approximately 7.7%. The sample taken for sequencing was peripheral blood. The receptors were gathered from a human donor in a cohort sampled during active COVID-19.

Only a few counts were recorded for this clone. The CDR3 DNA follows: TGTGCCAGCAGTGAGCGCCGCGGGGCTGGAAACACCATATATTTT. Residues: CASSERRGAGNTIYF. This chain uses TRBV6-1 with TRBJ1-3; D is undetermined. CDR3 size: 15 residues. CDR1 is MNHNS and CDR2 is SASEGT in the germline V gene. Trimming pared 3 bases from V and 2 bases from J, leaving 11 bases between.

In DNA, the CDR3 is TGTGCCAGCAGCTTATGGGAGGGCTCCTACAATGAGCAGTTCTTC. Its translation: CASSLWEGSYNEQFF. The rearrangement links TRBV7-6 to TRBJ2-1; TRBD2 matches 7 bases. The CDR3 spans 15 residues. V was clipped by 2 bases and J by 0 bases; unmatched bases: 1. CDR1 SGHVS and CDR2 FNYEAQ come from the germline V gene.

This clone was seen just once. The gene calls are TRBV19 and TRBJ1-3; D not resolved. The length of the CDR3 is 15 residues. Between the trimmed V and J ends, which lost 8 bases and 2 bases, there was a span of 16 bases. Germline V CDR1 and CDR2: LNHDA, SQIVND (reference sequence). In DNA, the CDR3 is TGTGCCAGTTCGCCCGGGGAACGCACTGGAAACACCATATATTTT. Translating it yields CASSPGERTGNTIYF.

The chain carries TRBV28 and TRBJ2-3, with 7 bases matching TRBD1. J gave up 2 bases and V 5 bases, and 7 bases lay outside the gene matches. Germline CDR1 is MDHEN and CDR2 is SYDVKM. This CDR3 comprises 15 residues. The CDR3 region has the DNA TGTGCCAGCAGTCAACTACAGGGGCACACAGATACGCAGTATTTT. Its protein is CASSQLQGHTDTQYF.

The genes are TRBV7-3 and TRBJ1-2, with 8 bases aligning to TRBD1. Trimming took 2 bases from V and 7 from J; bases not matched to a gene: 3. The CDR3 is 13 amino acids. Germline V lookup: CDR1 SGHTA, CDR2 FQGTGA. CDR3 residues: CASSLGQGSGYTF. The CDR3 bases are TGTGCCAGCAGCTTAGGACAGGGTAGTGGCTACACCTTC.

This chain joins TRBV7-9 and TRBJ2-1; 8 bases map to TRBD2. CDR3 length equals 14 residues. The trim removed 0 bases at V and 12 bases at J, leaving 7 bases unmatched. Germline loops: CDR1 SEHNR, CDR2 FQNEAQ (reference sequence). The CDR3 DNA follows: TGTGCCAGCAGCTTAGCCGGACTAGCTACAGCGCAGTTCTTC. Protein: CASSLAGLATAQFF.

The gene calls are TRBV19 and TRBJ2-3, with D possibly TRBD1 on 6 matching bases. V dropped 3 bases and J dropped 8 bases, with 18 bases sitting between them. This CDR3 has 15 residues. CDR1 is LNHDA, CDR2 SQIVND, per germline (reference sequence). DNA of the CDR3: TGTGCCAGTAGTATCGGACAGACAACGCCAGCTACGCAGTATTTT. Translating gives CASSIGQTTPATQYF.

V usage is TRBV9 and J usage is TRBJ1-3; a possible D gene is TRBD1 (6 bases). The CDR3 has 13 amino acids. The V gene lost 4 bases and the J gene lost 4 bases, with 9 bases spanning the gap. The germline gives CDR1 SGDLS, CDR2 YYNGEE. CDR3 protein: CASSRDRGNTIYF. In DNA, the CDR3 is TGTGCCAGCAGCCGAGACAGGGGAAACACCATATATTTT.

This chain uses TRBV11-3 with TRBJ2-1; possibly TRBD2 for D (6 bases). V was cut by 3 bases and J by 7 bases, with 28 bases left in between. The germline V gene encodes CDR1 SGHNT and CDR2 YENEEA. CDR3 length equals 19 residues. DNA for the CDR3: TGTGCCAGCAGCTTTTACCCCAAGGGAGGATCCGAAACTATTAATGAGCAGTTCTTC. Translated, it gives CASSFYPKGGSETINEQFF. Full variable domain (remainder filled in from reference TRBV11-3 and TRBJ2-1): EAGVVQSPRYKIIEKKQPVAFWCNPISGHNTLYWYLQNLGQGPELLIRYENEEAVDDSQLPKDRFSAERLKGVDSTLKIQPAELGDSAVYLCASSFYPKGGSETINEQFFGPGTRLTVL.

V is TRBV6-5 and J is TRBJ1-1; D is possibly TRBD1 (5 bases). The length of the CDR3 is 16 residues. Between the trimmed V and J ends, which lost 0 bases and 4 bases, there was a span of 15 bases. Germline values: CDR1 MNHEY, CDR2 SVGAGI. In nucleotides, the CDR3 is TGTGCCAGCAGTTACTCCCAGGGAGGCAAGGGCACTGAAGCTTTCTTT. Encoded protein: CASSYSQGGKGTEAFF.

The chain combines TRBV29-1 with TRBJ2-4, with 11 bases that match TRBD2. V shed 4 bases and J 1 base; nucleotides not matched to a gene: 6. Looked up from germline, CDR1 is SQVTM and CDR2 is ANQGSEA. The length of the CDR3 is 16 residues. The CDR3: CSVGVLAGGAKNIQYF. CDR3 nucleotides: TGCAGCGTTGGGGTCCTAGCGGGGGGTGCCAAAAACATTCAGTACTTC.

J is TRBJ2-1 and V is TRBV12-5, with D maybe TRBD2 (5 bases). V was trimmed by 6 bases and J by 1 base, leaving 16 bases between them. Germline-derived CDR1 and CDR2 are LGHNT and FRNRAP. CDR3 size: 16 residues. This CDR3 is CASGRPLGGSYNEQFF. In DNA, the CDR3 is TGTGCTAGTGGCCGCCCCTTAGGAGGTTCCTACAATGAGCAGTTCTTC.